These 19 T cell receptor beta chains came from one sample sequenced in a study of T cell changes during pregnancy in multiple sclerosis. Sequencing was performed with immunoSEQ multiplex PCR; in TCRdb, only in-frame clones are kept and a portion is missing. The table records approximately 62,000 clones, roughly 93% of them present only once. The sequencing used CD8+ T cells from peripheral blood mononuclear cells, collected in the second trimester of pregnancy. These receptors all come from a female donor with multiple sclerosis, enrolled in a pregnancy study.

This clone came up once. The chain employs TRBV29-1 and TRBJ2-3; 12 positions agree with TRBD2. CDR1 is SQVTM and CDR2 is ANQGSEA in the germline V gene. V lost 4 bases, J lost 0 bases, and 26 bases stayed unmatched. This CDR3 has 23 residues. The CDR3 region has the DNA TGCAGCGTTGGGATGTTGGACAGAACCGGGACTAGCGGGTTCCACTTTAGCACAGATACGCAGTATTTT. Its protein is CSVGMLDRTGTSGFHFSTDTQYF.

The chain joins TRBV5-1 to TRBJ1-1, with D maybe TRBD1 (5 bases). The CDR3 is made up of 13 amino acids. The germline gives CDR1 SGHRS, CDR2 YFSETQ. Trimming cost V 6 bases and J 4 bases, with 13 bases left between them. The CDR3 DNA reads TGCGCCAGCACCGAAGGGGTGGGCACTGAAGCTTTCTTT. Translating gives CASTEGVGTEAFF.

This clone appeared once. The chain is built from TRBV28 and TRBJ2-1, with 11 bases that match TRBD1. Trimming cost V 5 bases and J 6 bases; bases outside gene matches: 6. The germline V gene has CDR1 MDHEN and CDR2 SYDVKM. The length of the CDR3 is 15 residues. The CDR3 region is CASSDPGTGGNEQFF. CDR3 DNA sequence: TGTGCCAGCAGTGACCCAGGGACAGGGGGCAATGAGCAGTTCTTC.

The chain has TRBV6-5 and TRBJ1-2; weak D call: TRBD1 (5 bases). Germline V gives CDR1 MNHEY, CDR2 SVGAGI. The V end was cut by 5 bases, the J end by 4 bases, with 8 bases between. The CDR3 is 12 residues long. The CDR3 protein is CASSGGLYGYTF. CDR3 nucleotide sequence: TGTGCCAGCAGTGGGGGACTCTATGGCTACACCTTC.

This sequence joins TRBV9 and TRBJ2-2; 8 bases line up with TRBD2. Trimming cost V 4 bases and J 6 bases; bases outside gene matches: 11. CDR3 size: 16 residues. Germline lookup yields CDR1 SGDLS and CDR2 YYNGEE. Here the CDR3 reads CASSYGEAGVAGELFF. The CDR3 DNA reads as TGTGCCAGCAGCTACGGTGAAGCGGGAGTGGCCGGGGAGCTGTTTTTT. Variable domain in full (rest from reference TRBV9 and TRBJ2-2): DSGVTQTPKHLITATGQRVTLRCSPRSGDLSVYWYQQSLDQGLQFLIQYYNGEERAKGNILERFSAQQFPDLHSELNLSSLELGDSALYFCASSYGEAGVAGELFFGEGSRLTVL.

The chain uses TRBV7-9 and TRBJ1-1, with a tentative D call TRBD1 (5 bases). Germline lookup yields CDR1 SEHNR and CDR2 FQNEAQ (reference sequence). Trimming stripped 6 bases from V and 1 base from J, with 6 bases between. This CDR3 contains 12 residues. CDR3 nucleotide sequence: TGTGCCAGCAGTACAGGGAACACTGAAGCTTTCTTT. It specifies CASSTGNTEAFF.

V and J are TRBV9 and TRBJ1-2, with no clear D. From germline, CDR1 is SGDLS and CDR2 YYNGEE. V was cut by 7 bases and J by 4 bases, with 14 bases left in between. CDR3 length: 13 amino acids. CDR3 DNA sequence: TGTGCCAGCGGAAAGACTATCACCTATGGCTACACCTTC. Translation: CASGKTITYGYTF.

DNA for the CDR3: TGTGCCAGCAGCCCTGGGACAGGGTGGAATGAGCAGTTCTTC. Translating it yields CASSPGTGWNEQFF. The chain uses TRBV7-6 and TRBJ2-1; 9 positions match TRBD1. V shed 5 bases, J shed 7 bases, and the junction held 6 bases outside the gene matches. The CDR3 has 14 amino acids. Germline CDR1 SGHVS, CDR2 FNYEAQ.

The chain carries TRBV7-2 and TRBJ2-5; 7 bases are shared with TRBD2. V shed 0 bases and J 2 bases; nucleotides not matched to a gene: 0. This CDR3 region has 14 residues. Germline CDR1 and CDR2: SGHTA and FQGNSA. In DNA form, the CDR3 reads TGTGCCAGCAGCTTAGCGGGGGGGCAAGAGACCCAGTACTTC. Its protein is CASSLAGGQETQYF. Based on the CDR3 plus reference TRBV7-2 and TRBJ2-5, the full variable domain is GAGVSQSPSNKVTEKGKDVELRCDPISGHTALYWYRQSLGQGLEFLIYFQGNSAPDKSGLPSDRFSAERTGGSVSTLTIQRTQQEDSAVYLCASSLAGGQETQYFGPGTRLLVL.

The CDR3 DNA is TGTGCCAGCGTAGGGCCCAGGACAGGGAGCGCGACTGAAGCTTTCTTT. Its translation: CASVGPRTGSATEAFF. The gene calls are TRBV2 and TRBJ1-1; 8 nucleotides line up with TRBD1. Trimming at V came to 8 bases and at J to 5 bases, leaving 16 bases not matched to a gene. This CDR3 comprises 16 residues. Per the germline V gene, CDR1 is SNHLY and CDR2 is FYNNEI.

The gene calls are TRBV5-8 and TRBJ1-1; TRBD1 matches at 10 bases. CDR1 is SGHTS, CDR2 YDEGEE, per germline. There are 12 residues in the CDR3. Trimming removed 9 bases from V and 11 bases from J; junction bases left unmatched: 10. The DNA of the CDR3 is TGTGCCATATTTTCGACAGGGGGCTATGCTTTCTTT. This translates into CAIFSTGGYAFF.

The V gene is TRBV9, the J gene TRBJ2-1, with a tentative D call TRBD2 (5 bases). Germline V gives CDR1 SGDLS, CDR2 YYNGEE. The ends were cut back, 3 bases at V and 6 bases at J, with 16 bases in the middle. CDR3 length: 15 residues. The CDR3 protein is CASSAGGLGSNEQFF. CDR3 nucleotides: TGTGCCAGCAGCGCCGGCGGGTTAGGCTCCAATGAGCAGTTCTTC.

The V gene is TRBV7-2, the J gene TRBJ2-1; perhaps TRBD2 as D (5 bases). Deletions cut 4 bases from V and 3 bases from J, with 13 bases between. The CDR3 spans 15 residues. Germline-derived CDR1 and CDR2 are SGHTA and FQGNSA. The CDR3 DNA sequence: TGTGCCAGCAGCTCCCCGGGGAACTTCTACAATGAGCAGTTCTTC. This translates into CASSSPGNFYNEQFF.

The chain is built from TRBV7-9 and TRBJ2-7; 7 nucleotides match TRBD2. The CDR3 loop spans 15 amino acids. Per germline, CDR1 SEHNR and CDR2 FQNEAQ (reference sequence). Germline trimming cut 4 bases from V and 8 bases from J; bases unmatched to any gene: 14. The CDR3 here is CASSSRKERDTQQYF. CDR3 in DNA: TGTGCCAGCAGCTCTCGTAAAGAGCGGGATACCCAGCAGTACTTC.

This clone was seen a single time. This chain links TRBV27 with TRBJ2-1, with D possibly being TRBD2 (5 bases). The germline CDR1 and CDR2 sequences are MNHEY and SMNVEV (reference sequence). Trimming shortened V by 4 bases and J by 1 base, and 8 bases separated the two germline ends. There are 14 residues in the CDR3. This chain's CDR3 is CASSSAGSYNEQFF. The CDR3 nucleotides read TGTGCCAGCAGTTCGGCGGGTTCCTACAATGAGCAGTTCTTC.

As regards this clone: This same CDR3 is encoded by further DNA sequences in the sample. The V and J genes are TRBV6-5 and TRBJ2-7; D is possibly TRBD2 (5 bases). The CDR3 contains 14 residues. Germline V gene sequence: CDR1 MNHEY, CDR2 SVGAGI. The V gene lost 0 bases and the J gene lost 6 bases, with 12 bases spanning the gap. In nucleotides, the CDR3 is TGTGCCAGCAGTTACTCGAGGGCAGCTCGCGAGCAGTACTTC. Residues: CASSYSRAAREQYF.

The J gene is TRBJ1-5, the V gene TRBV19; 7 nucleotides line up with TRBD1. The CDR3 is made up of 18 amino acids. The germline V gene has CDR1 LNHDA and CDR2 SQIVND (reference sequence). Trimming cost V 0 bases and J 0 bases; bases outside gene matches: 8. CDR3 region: CASSIDLWAGGSNQPQHF. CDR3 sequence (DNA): TGTGCCAGTAGTATAGATCTATGGGCAGGGGGTAGCAATCAGCCCCAGCATTTT. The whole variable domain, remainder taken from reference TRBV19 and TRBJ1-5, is DGGITQSPKYLFRKEGQNVTLSCEQNLNHDAMYWYRQDPGQGLRLIYYSQIVNDFQKGDIAEGYSVSREKKESFPLTVTSAQKNPTAFYLCASSIDLWAGGSNQPQHFGDGTRLSIL.

The CDR3, as DNA: TGTGCCAGCAGCCGGGAGTTGCAAGAGACCCAGTACTTC. It translates to CASSRELQETQYF. This chain uses TRBV11-2 with TRBJ2-5; weak D call: TRBD2 (6 bases). Germline CDR1 and CDR2: SGHAT and FQNNGV. Trimming left V 5 bases short and J 2 bases short, with 9 bases between. The CDR3 contains 13 residues.

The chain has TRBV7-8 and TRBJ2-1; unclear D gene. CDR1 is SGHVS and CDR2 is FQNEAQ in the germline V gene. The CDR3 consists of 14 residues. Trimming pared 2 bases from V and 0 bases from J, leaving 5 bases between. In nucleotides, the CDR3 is TGTGCCAGCAGCTTAATAGACTCCTACAATGAGCAGTTCTTC. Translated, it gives CASSLIDSYNEQFF.